Following are 5 T cell receptor beta chains from one sample sequenced in a study of T-cell memory formation after mild COVID-19. In TCRdb, the 5' RACE reads were re-called with MiXCR into one record per CDR3 protein. The sample records about 350,000 distinct CDR3 sequences, around 15% being singletons. Sequencing was carried out using PBMCs or a T cell subset sorted from them (not recorded which). These receptors originate from a man aged 18 to 35 who had mild COVID-19 (a few samples of this study predate the infection). Cell type and time point are not known.

This clonotype appeared a few times. The rearrangement uses TRBV7-2 and TRBJ2-5; D is uncertain. The V and J ends lost 4 bases and 2 bases respectively, with 8 bases between them. This CDR3 has 13 amino acids. CDR1 is SGHTA and CDR2 is FQGNSA in the germline V gene. The CDR3, as DNA: TGTGCCAGCAGCTCGAGCTTACAAGAGACCCAGTACTTC. Its translation: CASSSSLQETQYF. Together with reference TRBV7-2 and TRBJ2-5, the CDR3 gives the full variable domain: GAGVSQSPSNKVTEKGKDVELRCDPISGHTALYWYRQSLGQGLEFLIYFQGNSAPDKSGLPSDRFSAERTGGSVSTLTIQRTQQEDSAVYLCASSSSLQETQYFGPGTRLLVL.

The genes are TRBV5-6 and TRBJ1-6; the D is unclear. The CDR3 consists of 12 residues. The V and J ends lost 4 bases and 9 bases respectively, with 8 bases between them. Looked up from germline, CDR1 is SGHDT and CDR2 is YYEEEE. The CDR3: CASSEGSSPLHF. The CDR3 DNA reads as TGTGCCAGCAGCGAAGGGAGTTCACCCCTCCACTTT. Complete variable domain (other parts from reference TRBV5-6 and TRBJ1-6): DAGVTQSPTHLIKTRGQQVTLRCSPKSGHDTVSWYQQALGQGPQFIFQYYEEEERQRGNFPDRFSGHQFPNYSSELNVNALLLGDSALYLCASSEGSSPLHFGNGTRLTVT.

This clonotype was counted only a few times. The chain employs TRBV5-4 and TRBJ2-2; 12 nucleotides match TRBD1. J gave up 6 bases and V 4 bases, and 7 bases lay outside the gene matches. The CDR3 is 16 amino acids. CDR1 and CDR2 (germline): SGHNT, YYREEE (reference sequence). The CDR3 sequence is CASSHSGTGGPGELFF. The CDR3 DNA reads as TGTGCCAGCAGCCACTCCGGGACAGGGGGCCCCGGGGAGCTGTTTTTT.

This clonotype was counted many times. J is TRBJ2-7 and V is TRBV5-1; weak D call: TRBD1 (7 bases). Germline V CDR1 and CDR2: SGHRS, YFSETQ. Deletions cut 1 base from V and 3 bases from J, with 11 bases between. CDR3 length equals 14 residues. The DNA of the CDR3 is TGCGCCAGCAGCTTGCAGGGGGGAGACTACGAGCAGTACTTC. This gives the protein CASSLQGGDYEQYF.

This clonotype was found a few times. The chain is built from TRBV6-5 and TRBJ1-2; 7 nucleotides line up with TRBD1. The CDR3 totals 14 residues. Losses at the gene ends were 4 bases for V and 5 bases for J; bases not matched to a gene: 7. Germline CDR1 reads MNHEY; CDR2 reads SVGAGI. CDR3 region: CASSSGQVTYGYTF. DNA for the CDR3: TGTGCCAGCAGTTCCGGACAGGTGACTTATGGCTACACCTTC.